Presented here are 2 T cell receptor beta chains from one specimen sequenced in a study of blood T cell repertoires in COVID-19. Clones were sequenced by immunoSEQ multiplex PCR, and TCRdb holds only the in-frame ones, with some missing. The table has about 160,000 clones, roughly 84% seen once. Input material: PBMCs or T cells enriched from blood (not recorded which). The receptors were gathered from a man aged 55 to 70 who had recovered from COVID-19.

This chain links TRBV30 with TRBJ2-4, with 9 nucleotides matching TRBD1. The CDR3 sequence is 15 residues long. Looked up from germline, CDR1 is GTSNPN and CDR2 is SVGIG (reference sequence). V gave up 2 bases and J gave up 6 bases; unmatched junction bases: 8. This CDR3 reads CAWSPRDRDANIQYF. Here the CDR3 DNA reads TGTGCCTGGAGTCCCAGGGACAGGGATGCAAACATTCAGTACTTC.

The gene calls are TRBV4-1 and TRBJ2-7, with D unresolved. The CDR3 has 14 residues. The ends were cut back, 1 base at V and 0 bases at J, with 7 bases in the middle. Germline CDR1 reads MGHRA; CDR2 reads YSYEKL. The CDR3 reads CASSQVLSSYEQYF. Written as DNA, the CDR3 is TGCGCCAGCAGCCAAGTACTGAGCTCCTACGAGCAGTACTTC.